This TCR beta chain was sequenced during a study of T cells in tumors after PD-1 blockade (dated by TCRdb to between 2018 and 2021). With respect to the entire study: Patients were excluded if they had prior checkpoint blockade, use of systemic immunosuppressants, or recent radiotherapy or other anti-cancer therapy within 4 weeks. Pembrolizumab 200 mg every 3 weeks or cemiplimab 350 mg every 2 weeks was administered to patients. Bulk TCR sequencing was performed on roughly eleven peripheral blood samples from a few patients to compare blood and tumor clonotypes. RECIST version 1.1 was the standard used to evaluate clinical response. Paired single-cell RNA and TCR sequencing was done in the study on site-matched tumors from patients with BCC or SCC, both before and after anti-PD-1 therapy. On average, peripheral blood samples had 95,000 to 120,000 TCR templates (range roughly 24,000-280,000) and about 35,000 unique clonotypes. A subset of patients also received ongoing daily vismodegib 150 mg during anti-PD-1 treatment.

In the case of this clone: Its antigen target is currently unknown. No quality values exist for individual bases; no much larger clone is one base distant.

The time point label, read with the paper, signifies: after anti-PD-1 therapy. Genomic DNA extracted from tumor biopsies or peripheral blood was used for bulk TCRbeta sequencing, with input ranging from 616 ng to 6,004 ng. Histologically proven advanced or metastatic basal or squamous cell carcinoma was present in all patients, all of whom were poor candidates for surgical resection. The basal cell carcinoma cohort comprised about a dozen patients, of whom roughly eight had bulk tumor TCR sequencing. Deep TCRbeta sequencing was performed with the immunoSEQ platform. The authors processed their data as follows. For further analysis, only productive rearrangements were exported out of the immunoSEQ Analyzer. T cell phenotypes were assigned to bulk TCRbeta clonotypes by matching the clonotypes to single-cell RNA+TCR-seq clones that had the same TCRbeta sequence. Tumor enrichment of a clone was calculated by dividing the clone's tumor frequency by the clone's PBMC frequency, both taken from bulk TCR sequencing. TCRs were grouped by GLIPH into specificity groups, defined as clusters of distinct TCRs likely recognizing common antigens via shared CDR3 motifs. What TCRdb holds here is the immuneACCESS table cut down to in-frame rearrangements. Part of the clones is not present; checked against another copy, under half of the missing clones reflect an unresolved V gene, and the others are unexplained. That table supplies the V and J calls and clone size; D and trimming were determined from the DNA. The sample table records about 15,000 clones; approximately 80% of these occur just once. The top ten clones comprise approximately 24% of the sample.

Including the terminal cysteine and phenylalanine, the CDR3 comprises 12 residues. Of the read, only the CDR3 DNA is kept; its 36 bases are in frame from base 1. Via the germline V gene (reference sequence), CDR1 is LNHDA and CDR2 SQIVND. V gives up 6 bases and J gives up 4 bases, and the segment between their germline ends measures 8 bases. Results and caveats for the whole study, not just this receptor: Where the novel T cell clones came from was not determined, and possible sources could include lymphoid organs or rare unexpanded clones inside the tumor or in the tumor periphery. Roughly 41% of tumor TCR clonotypes were detected in blood, and some novel exhausted tumor clones were observed in pre-treatment blood, which was taken as suggesting peripheral recruitment.

The receptor's source is a human donor with basal cell carcinoma. The sample was PBMCs, taken after anti-PD-1 treatment. The chain uses TRBV19 and TRBJ2-3, with the D gene not confidently named. Read as DNA, the sequence is TGTGCCAGTAGGGGTCGAGCAGATACGCAGTATTTT. It encodes CASRGRADTQYF. Reference TRBV19 and TRBJ2-3 proteins supply the regions before and after the CDR3; the full variable domain is: DGGITQSPKYLFRKEGQNVTLSCEQNLNHDAMYWYRQDPGQGLRLIYYSQIVNDFQKGDIAEGYSVSREKKESFPLTVTSAQKNPTAFYLCASRGRADTQYFGPGTRLTVL.